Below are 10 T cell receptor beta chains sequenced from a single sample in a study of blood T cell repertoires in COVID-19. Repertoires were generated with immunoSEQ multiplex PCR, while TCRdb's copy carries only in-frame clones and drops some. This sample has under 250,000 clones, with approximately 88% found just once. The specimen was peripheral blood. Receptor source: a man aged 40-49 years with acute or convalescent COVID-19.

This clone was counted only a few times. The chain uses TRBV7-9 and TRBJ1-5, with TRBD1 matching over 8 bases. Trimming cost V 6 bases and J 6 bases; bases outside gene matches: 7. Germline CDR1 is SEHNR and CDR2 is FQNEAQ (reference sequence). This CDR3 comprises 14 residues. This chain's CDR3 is CASSKQGGGQPQHF. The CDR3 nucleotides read TGTGCCAGCAGTAAACAGGGGGGTGGTCAGCCCCAGCATTTT.

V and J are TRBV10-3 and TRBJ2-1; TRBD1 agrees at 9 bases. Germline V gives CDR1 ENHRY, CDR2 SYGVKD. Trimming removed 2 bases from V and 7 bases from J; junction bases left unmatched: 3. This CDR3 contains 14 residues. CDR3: CAISEPGQGNEQFF. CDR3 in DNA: TGTGCCATCAGTGAGCCCGGACAGGGGAATGAGCAGTTCTTC.

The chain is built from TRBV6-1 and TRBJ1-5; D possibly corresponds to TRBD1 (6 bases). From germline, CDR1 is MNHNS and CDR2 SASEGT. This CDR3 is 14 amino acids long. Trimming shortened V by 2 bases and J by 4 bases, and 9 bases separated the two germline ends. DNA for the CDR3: TGTGCCAGCAGTGAAATACAGGGAAATCAGCCCCAGCATTTT. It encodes CASSEIQGNQPQHF.

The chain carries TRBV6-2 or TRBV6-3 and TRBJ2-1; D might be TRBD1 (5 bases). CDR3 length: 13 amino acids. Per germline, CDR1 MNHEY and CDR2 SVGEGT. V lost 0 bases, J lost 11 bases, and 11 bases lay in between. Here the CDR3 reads CASSYSGLDKQFF. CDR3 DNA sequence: TGTGCCAGCAGTTACTCGGGGCTCGACAAGCAGTTCTTC.

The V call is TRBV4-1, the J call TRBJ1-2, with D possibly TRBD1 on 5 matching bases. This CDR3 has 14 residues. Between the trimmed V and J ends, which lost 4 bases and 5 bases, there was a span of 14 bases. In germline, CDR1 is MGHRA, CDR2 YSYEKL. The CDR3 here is CASSRIETEYGYTF. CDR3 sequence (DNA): TGCGCCAGCAGCCGAATAGAGACAGAATATGGCTACACCTTC.

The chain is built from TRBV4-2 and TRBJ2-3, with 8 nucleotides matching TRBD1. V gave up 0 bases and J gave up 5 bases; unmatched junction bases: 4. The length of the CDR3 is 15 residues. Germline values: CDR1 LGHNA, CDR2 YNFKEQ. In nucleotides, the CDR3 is TGTGCCAGCAGCCAAGAGTTCAGGGGGCAAGATACGCAGTATTTT. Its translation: CASSQEFRGQDTQYF.

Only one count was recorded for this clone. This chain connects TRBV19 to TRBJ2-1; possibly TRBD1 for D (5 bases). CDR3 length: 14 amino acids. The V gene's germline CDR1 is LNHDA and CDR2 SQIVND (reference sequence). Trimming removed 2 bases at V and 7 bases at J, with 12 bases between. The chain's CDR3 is CASSIKAGLNEQFF. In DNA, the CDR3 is TGTGCCAGTAGTATAAAGGCAGGGTTGAATGAGCAGTTCTTC. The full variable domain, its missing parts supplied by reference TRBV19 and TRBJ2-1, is DGGITQSPKYLFRKEGQNVTLSCEQNLNHDAMYWYRQDPGQGLRLIYYSQIVNDFQKGDIAEGYSVSREKKESFPLTVTSAQKNPTAFYLCASSIKAGLNEQFFGPGTRLTVL.

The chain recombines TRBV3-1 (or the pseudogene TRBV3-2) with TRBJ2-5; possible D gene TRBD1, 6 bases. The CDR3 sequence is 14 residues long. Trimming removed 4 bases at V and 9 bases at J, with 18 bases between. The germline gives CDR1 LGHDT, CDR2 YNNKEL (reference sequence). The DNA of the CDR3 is TGTGCCAGCAGCCGGGGGACAACCCAATGGGCCCAGTACTTC. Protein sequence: CASSRGTTQWAQYF.

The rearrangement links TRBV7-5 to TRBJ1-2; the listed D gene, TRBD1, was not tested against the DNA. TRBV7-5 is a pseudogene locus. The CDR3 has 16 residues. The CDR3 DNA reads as TGTGTCAGAAGATCTATACAGGGTCCACGGAACTATGGCTACACCTTC. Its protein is CVRRSIQGPRNYGYTF.

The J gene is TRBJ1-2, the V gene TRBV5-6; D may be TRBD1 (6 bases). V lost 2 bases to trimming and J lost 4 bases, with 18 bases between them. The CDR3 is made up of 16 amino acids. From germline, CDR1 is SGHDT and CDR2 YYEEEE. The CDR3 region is CASSFSEGQLIYGYTF. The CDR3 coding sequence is TGTGCCAGCAGCTTTTCTGAGGGACAACTGATCTATGGCTACACCTTC.